Each of the 3 T cell receptor beta chains below was sequenced from the same sample in a study of T-cell memory formation after mild COVID-19. MiXCR was run by TCRdb on the 5' RACE reads, yielding one entry per CDR3 protein. The table records 200,000 or so distinct CDR3 sequences, approximately 10% of them present only once. What was sequenced was PBMCs or a T cell subset sorted from them (not recorded which). Receptors were obtained from a man aged 18 to 35 who had mild COVID-19 (a few samples of this study predate the infection). Cell type and time point are not known.

This clonotype came up a few times. The rearrangement links TRBV2 to TRBJ1-5, with D possibly being TRBD1 (6 bases). Germline V gene sequence: CDR1 SNHLY, CDR2 FYNNEI. This CDR3 has 12 amino acids. V dropped 4 bases and J dropped 9 bases, with 10 bases sitting between them. The CDR3, as DNA: TGTGCCAGCAGTGGCCAGGGGTCGCCCCAGCATTTT. This codes for CASSGQGSPQHF.

The chain employs TRBV12-3 or TRBV12-4 and TRBJ1-1; D is unresolved. V lost 6 bases and J 4 bases, leaving 12 bases between the germline ends. The CDR3 contains 13 residues. The DNA for the CDR3 is TGTGCCAGCAGGACTATGGAGGGCACTGAAGCTTTCTTT. This translates into CASRTMEGTEAFF.

Many counts were recorded for this clonotype. CDR3 sequence: CASSSYLGKTQYF. The CDR3 nucleotides read TGTGCCAGCAGCTCCTATCTAGGAAAGACCCAGTACTTC. V and J are TRBV7-3 and TRBJ2-5; D gene ambiguous. The CDR3 extends over 13 amino acids. CDR1 is SGHTA and CDR2 is FQGTGA in the germline V gene. V was cut by 4 bases and J by 6 bases, with 12 bases left in between.